This T cell receptor beta chain was recovered during a study of blood T cell repertoires in COVID-19. Clones were read by immunoSEQ multiplex PCR, and TCRdb kept only the in-frame ones, dropping some. The data show around 170,000 clones, with 78% seen just once and 11% to 15% held by the top ten. The CDR3 runs 12 residues. The J segment lost 6 bases and the V segment lost 4 bases, leaving 3 bases of the junction unmatched. Germline CDR1 is SGHDN and CDR2 is FVKESK. The rearrangement uses TRBV14 and TRBJ2-7; 7 bases agree with TRBD1. This sequence originates from a woman aged 80 or older with acute or convalescent COVID-19. Sequencing input: peripheral blood. CDR3 loop: CASSRGQVEQYF. In DNA, the CDR3 is TGTGCCAGCAGCCGCGGACAGGTCGAGCAGTACTTC.